The 4 T cell receptor beta chains presented below share a single source sample, sequenced in a study of CD8+CD57+ T cells in acquired aplastic anemia. TCR beta VDJ and CDR3 profiles were obtained from a genomic DNA template. MiXCR, run by TCRdb on the reads, gives a single entry per CDR3 protein. Counted here are around 220,000 distinct CDR3 sequences, around 49% occurring once; the ten biggest clones make up 15% to 20%. Patients sequenced had flow cytometry evidence of CD8+CD57+ cell expansion. Material for sequencing was sorted CD4+, CD8+, or CD8+CD57+ T cells (not recorded which) from PBMCs. These receptors were taken from a human donor with aplastic anemia.

The chain uses TRBV24-1 and TRBJ2-2; D may be TRBD1 or TRBD2 (6 bases each). Germline lookup yields CDR1 KGHDR and CDR2 SFDVKD. The ends were cut back, 0 bases at V and 3 bases at J, with 10 bases in the middle. The CDR3 consists of 16 residues. CDR3 residues: CATSDLRGRYTGELFF. The DNA of the CDR3 is TGTGCCACCAGTGATTTGCGGGGGCGTTACACCGGGGAGCTGTTTTTT.

This clonotype is a singleton in its sample. This sequence joins TRBV2 and TRBJ2-1, with D possibly TRBD2 on 7 matching bases. Germline CDR1 reads SNHLY; CDR2 reads FYNNEI. The CDR3 is made up of 14 amino acids. V shed 5 bases and J shed 8 bases, with 16 bases lying between them. This chain's CDR3 is CASSTGTKGDEQFF. The CDR3 DNA reads TGTGCCAGCAGTACCGGGACTAAGGGGGATGAGCAGTTCTTC.

The rearrangement uses TRBV19 and TRBJ1-2; 7 nucleotides align to TRBD1. J lost 8 bases, V lost 5 bases, and 8 bases had no gene match. Germline assignment: CDR1 LNHDA and CDR2 SQIVND (reference sequence). This CDR3 spans 13 amino acids. The CDR3 sequence: CASSRQGLGGYTF. The CDR3 region has the DNA TGTGCCAGTAGTCGACAGGGTTTGGGCGGCTACACCTTC.

In this sample, this clonotype turned up many times. The CDR3: CATGGGDGHEKLFF. The CDR3 nucleotides read TGTGCCACCGGGGGTGGGGATGGGCATGAAAAACTGTTTTTT. This chain links TRBV15 with TRBJ1-4; perhaps TRBD1 as D (5 bases). CDR1 and CDR2 from the germline V gene are LNHNV and YYDKDF (reference sequence). Trimming pared 8 bases from V and 6 bases from J, leaving 16 bases between. The CDR3 totals 14 residues.